The 25 T cell receptor beta chains presented below share a single source sample, sequenced in a study of beta chain features in type 1 diabetes. The entirety of the isolated RNA underwent reverse transcription, so expressed TCRB transcripts were sequenced. Here immunoSEQ multiplex PCR was the method, and the copy in TCRdb shows in-frame clones only, minus some. The repertoire holds a few hundred thousand clones, with more than 13% as singletons. The specimen sequenced was naive CD4+ T cells from blood. The source is a woman under 30 in good health.

The chain uses TRBV7-9 and TRBJ2-7, with D perhaps TRBD2 (6 bases). There are 14 residues in the CDR3. Germline CDR1 SEHNR, CDR2 FQNEAQ (reference sequence). V was clipped by 5 bases and J by 3 bases, with 14 bases between them. In nucleotides, the CDR3 is TGTGCCAGCAGCCGACTAGACCCGGTCTACGAGCAGTACTTC. This translates into CASSRLDPVYEQYF.

There are a few counts of this clone. V is TRBV30 and J is TRBJ1-1; maybe TRBD1 (5 bases). Germline V CDR1 and CDR2: GTSNPN, SVGIG (reference sequence). The CDR3 totals 12 residues. The V gene lost 0 bases and the J gene lost 10 bases, with 12 bases spanning the gap. CDR3 DNA: TGTGCCTGGAGTGTGCCGGCGGGGCGAGCTTTCTTT. This translates into CAWSVPAGRAFF.

This clone has a single count. The V and J genes are TRBV6-1 and TRBJ2-5; D not resolved. Germline-derived CDR1 and CDR2 are MNHNS and SASEGT. The CDR3 consists of 11 residues. V lost 2 bases to trimming and J lost 5 bases, with 3 bases between them. Here the CDR3 reads CASSEYETQYF. The CDR3 DNA sequence: TGTGCCAGCAGTGAATATGAGACCCAGTACTTC.

V usage is TRBV2 and J usage is TRBJ1-4, with TRBD1 identical over 10 bases. Germline V CDR1 and CDR2: SNHLY, FYNNEI. CDR3 length: 14 amino acids. V lost 7 bases to trimming and J lost 10 bases; unmatched junction nucleotides: 9. Here the CDR3 DNA reads TGTGCCAGCACCCCGGACAGGGGGTATGGAAAACTGTTTTTT. Its protein product is CASTPDRGYGKLFF.

The rearrangement links TRBV18 to TRBJ1-2, with TRBD1 matching over 11 bases. Unmatched junction bases numbered 7, after V lost 3 bases and J lost 4 bases. This CDR3 region has 16 residues. The germline V gene encodes CDR1 KGHSH and CDR2 LQKENI. The CDR3 coding sequence is TGTGCCAGCTCACCTGAAGGACAGGGGGCCACCTATGGCTACACCTTC. Translation: CASSPEGQGATYGYTF.

This clone was detected a few times. The V gene is TRBV6-1, the J gene TRBJ1-2, with D perhaps TRBD1 (5 bases). The germline V gene encodes CDR1 MNHNS and CDR2 SASEGT. CDR3 size: 13 residues. V was cut by 5 bases and J by 7 bases, with 14 bases left in between. In nucleotides, the CDR3 is TGTGCCAGCAGTTCCCAAGGGGCTAGTGGCTACACCTTC. Amino acid sequence: CASSSQGASGYTF.

This clone was observed a few times. This chain links TRBV28 with TRBJ2-7, with 7 positions matching TRBD1. CDR1 and CDR2 (germline): MDHEN, SYDVKM. V gave up 6 bases and J gave up 2 bases; unmatched junction bases: 7. This CDR3 contains 14 residues. The CDR3 DNA is TGTGCCAGCAGACCGGGACAGATGACCTACGAGCAGTACTTC. Translation gives CASRPGQMTYEQYF.

The chain joins TRBV6-1 to TRBJ2-7, with TRBD1 matching 7 bases. Germline V gives CDR1 MNHNS, CDR2 SASEGT. CDR3 size: 13 residues. J gave up 2 bases and V 8 bases, and 6 bases lay outside the gene matches. The CDR3 coding sequence is TGTGCCAGCTCCCCGGGACAGACCTACGAGCAGTACTTC. Protein: CASSPGQTYEQYF.

This clone came up a few times. The chain couples TRBV5-1 to TRBJ2-1, with no clear D. Germline V gives CDR1 SGHRS, CDR2 YFSETQ. The CDR3 covers 15 residues. The V gene lost 0 bases and the J gene lost 2 bases, with 9 bases spanning the gap. The DNA for the CDR3 is TGCGCCAGCAGCTTGGGTCGCGGCCCCTACAATGAGCAGTTCTTC. It yields the protein CASSLGRGPYNEQFF.

The V call is TRBV7-8, the J call TRBJ2-7; TRBD2 might be the D (5 bases). Trimming left V 5 bases short and J 6 bases short, with 11 bases between. Looked up from germline, CDR1 is SGHVS and CDR2 is FQNEAQ. The CDR3 is 12 amino acids. The CDR3, as DNA: TGTGCCAGCAGCCCGGGGTTCGCCGAGCAGTACTTC. It translates to CASSPGFAEQYF.

The chain couples TRBV25-1 to TRBJ2-2, with D perhaps TRBD1 (6 bases). Between the trimmed V and J ends, which lost 2 bases and 6 bases, there was a span of 10 bases. CDR1 MGHDK and CDR2 SYGVNS come from the germline V gene. CDR3 length equals 14 residues. The DNA of the CDR3 is TGTGCCAGCAGTGAACACAGGGACGCCGGGGAGCTGTTTTTT. Protein sequence: CASSEHRDAGELFF.

The chain combines TRBV19 with TRBJ1-5; 7 nucleotides agree with TRBD1. Germline V lookup: CDR1 LNHDA, CDR2 SQIVND (reference sequence). J gave up 4 bases and V 3 bases, and 6 bases lay outside the gene matches. The CDR3 loop spans 15 amino acids. The CDR3 nucleotides are TGTGCCAGTAGTATCGGGACAGTAGAAAATCAGCCCCAGCATTTT. Translated: CASSIGTVENQPQHF.

This clone was counted between two and nine times. The J gene is TRBJ1-2, the V gene TRBV2; D is uncertain. V was cut by 2 bases and J by 7 bases, with 8 bases left in between. This CDR3 spans 12 amino acids. Germline CDR1 SNHLY, CDR2 FYNNEI. The CDR3 loop reads CASSERRSGYTF. The CDR3 bases are TGTGCCAGCAGTGAAAGGCGGAGTGGCTACACCTTC.

This clone was observed a few times. The rearrangement joins TRBV30 to TRBJ1-5; a possible D gene is TRBD1 (5 bases). The CDR3 spans 14 residues. Trimming cost V 5 bases and J 9 bases, with 20 bases left between them. Germline lookup yields CDR1 GTSNPN and CDR2 SVGIG (reference sequence). Here the CDR3 reads CAWRDRVRRGPQHF. CDR3 in DNA: TGTGCCTGGCGAGACCGGGTCCGGAGGGGGCCCCAGCATTTT.

The CDR3 nucleotides are TGTGCCTGGAGTATCGGTTTTGCTCAGCCCCAGCATTTT. This codes for CAWSIGFAQPQHF. The V gene is TRBV30, the J gene TRBJ1-5; no firm D call. Trimming took 2 bases from V and 6 from J, leaving 11 bases between them. The CDR3 runs to 13 residues. From germline, CDR1 is GTSNPN and CDR2 SVGIG (reference sequence).

V and J are TRBV7-2 and TRBJ2-5; 12 bases map to TRBD2. Unmatched junction bases numbered 10, after V lost 1 base and J lost 1 base. The CDR3 is 19 amino acids. CDR1 SGHTA and CDR2 FQGNSA come from the germline V gene. The CDR3 here is CASSLGLAGAFLSQETQYF. The CDR3 coding sequence is TGTGCCAGCAGCTTAGGACTAGCGGGAGCGTTTCTCTCCCAAGAGACCCAGTACTTC.

This chain links TRBV7-3 with TRBJ2-5; 9 bases align to TRBD1. The CDR3 has 15 residues. Germline V CDR1 and CDR2: SGHTA, FQGTGA. The V gene end was trimmed by 4 bases and the J gene end by 4 bases; junction bases not matched to a gene: 7. The CDR3: CASSSGTGPVETQYF. The CDR3 DNA is TGTGCCAGCAGCTCCGGGACAGGGCCGGTAGAGACCCAGTACTTC.

V is TRBV30 and J is TRBJ1-3; D is possibly TRBD1 (5 bases). V was cut by 1 base and J by 7 bases, with 17 bases left in between. Germline V gene lookup returns CDR1 GTSNPN and CDR2 SVGIG (reference sequence). This CDR3 is 15 amino acids long. The CDR3 DNA reads as TGTGCCTGGAGTGGAAGGGACTATCCGCGGAACACCATATATTTT. Translation gives CAWSGRDYPRNTIYF.

The rearrangement uses TRBV5-5 and TRBJ1-1; 9 nucleotides agree with TRBD1. The CDR3 is 13 amino acids. Trimming cost V 1 base and J 6 bases; bases outside gene matches: 1. CDR1 is SGHKS, CDR2 YYEKEE, per germline (reference sequence). The CDR3 region is CASSLNRGPEAFF. DNA for the CDR3: TGTGCCAGCAGCTTGAACAGGGGGCCTGAAGCTTTCTTT. The full variable domain, its missing parts supplied by reference TRBV5-5 and TRBJ1-1, is DAGVTQSPTHLIKTRGQQVTLRCSPISGHKSVSWYQQVLGQGPQFIFQYYEKEERGRGNFPDRFSARQFPNYSSELNVNALLLGDSALYLCASSLNRGPEAFFGQGTRLTVV.

This clone turned up a few times. The V gene is TRBV5-1, the J gene TRBJ2-1; no reliable D call. Per the germline V gene, CDR1 is SGHRS and CDR2 is YFSETQ. The CDR3 covers 14 residues. The V end was cut by 0 bases, the J end by 6 bases, with 10 bases between. The CDR3 DNA sequence: TGCGCCAGCAGCTTGGCCGACACCCGCAATGAGCAGTTCTTC. This codes for CASSLADTRNEQFF.

This clone has only a few counts. V and J are TRBV28 and TRBJ2-7, with D perhaps TRBD1 (7 bases). Germline V lookup: CDR1 MDHEN, CDR2 SYDVKM. The ends were cut back, 6 bases at V and 2 bases at J, with 14 bases in the middle. CDR3 length equals 14 residues. The CDR3 sequence: CASRSQGGTYEQYF. CDR3 nucleotides: TGTGCCAGCAGATCGCAGGGGGGCACCTACGAGCAGTACTTC. Combining the CDR3 with reference TRBV28 and TRBJ2-7 gives the whole variable domain DVKVTQSSRYLVKRTGEKVFLECVQDMDHENMFWYRQDPGLGLRLIYFSYDVKMKEKGDIPEGYSVSREKKERFSLILESASTNQTSMYLCASRSQGGTYEQYFGPGTRLTVT.

The chain joins TRBV6-5 to TRBJ2-7; D is ambiguous. The CDR3 is 11 residues long. Germline V gene lookup returns CDR1 MNHEY and CDR2 SVGAGI. The V end was cut by 4 bases, the J end by 3 bases, with 4 bases between. The CDR3 spells CASSSLYEQYF. CDR3 nucleotide sequence: TGTGCCAGCAGTTCTCTCTACGAGCAGTACTTC.

The chain has TRBV9 and TRBJ2-1; the match to TRBD2 covers 13 bases. With 5 bases clipped from V and 0 bases from J, the junction kept 2 bases outside the gene matches. The CDR3 loop spans 16 amino acids. Looked up from germline, CDR1 is SGDLS and CDR2 is YYNGEE. DNA of the CDR3: TGTGCCAGCAGTGGGACTAGCGGGAACTCCTACAATGAGCAGTTCTTC. Translated: CASSGTSGNSYNEQFF. Together with reference TRBV9 and TRBJ2-1, the CDR3 gives the full variable domain: DSGVTQTPKHLITATGQRVTLRCSPRSGDLSVYWYQQSLDQGLQFLIQYYNGEERAKGNILERFSAQQFPDLHSELNLSSLELGDSALYFCASSGTSGNSYNEQFFGPGTRLTVL.

The chain uses TRBV28 and TRBJ1-2; D remains unclear. The ends were cut back, 6 bases at V and 8 bases at J, with 10 bases in the middle. Germline loops: CDR1 MDHEN, CDR2 SYDVKM. The CDR3 length is 11 residues. CDR3 DNA: TGTGCCAGCAGCCAATATCGGGGCTACACCTTC. Amino acid sequence: CASSQYRGYTF.

The rearrangement uses TRBV9 and TRBJ2-7, with 8 bases lining up with TRBD2. The CDR3 runs to 13 residues. CDR1 and CDR2 from the germline V gene are SGDLS and YYNGEE. Written as DNA, the CDR3 is TGTGCGGGAGGGCTAGCGGGCTTCTACGAGCAGTACTTC. Protein: CAGGLAGFYEQYF.